Following are 8 T cell receptor beta chains from one sample sequenced in a study of cytomegalovirus exposure and HLA in healthy donors. The PCR was carried out with 60 Vbeta primers and 13 Jbeta primers. The repertoire was sequenced with immunoSEQ multiplex PCR; TCRdb's copy has only in-frame clones and lacks some. The sample yields under 200,000 clones, approximately 82% seen once. Sequences were obtained from PBMCs. All receptors derive from a man aged 35-49 years in good health and CMV-seropositive.

V usage is TRBV6-5 and J usage is TRBJ1-1; the D gene is possibly TRBD1 (6 bases). V shed 5 bases and J shed 5 bases, with 15 bases lying between them. In germline, CDR1 is MNHEY, CDR2 SVGAGI. The CDR3 sequence is 14 residues long. The CDR3 bases are TGTGCCAGCAGTCACCGGGACATCTCTACTGAAGCTTTCTTT. It yields the protein CASSHRDISTEAFF.

The J gene is TRBJ1-2, the V gene TRBV27, with TRBD1 matching 8 bases. Trimming at V came to 5 bases and at J to 4 bases, leaving 9 bases not matched to a gene. Germline V gives CDR1 MNHEY, CDR2 SMNVEV (reference sequence). The CDR3 runs 15 residues. The chain's CDR3 is CASSTAGGLGYGYTF. Written as DNA, the CDR3 is TGTGCCAGCAGTACAGCAGGGGGCTTGGGCTATGGCTACACCTTC.

CDR3 coding DNA: TGCGCCAGCAGCCCGGGAGCGGGCACCGGGGAGCTGTTTTTT. As protein: CASSPGAGTGELFF. The rearrangement links TRBV4-3 to TRBJ2-2; D possibly corresponds to TRBD2 (6 bases). CDR1 and CDR2 from the germline V gene are LGHNA and YSLEER. The CDR3 totals 14 residues. Trimming removed 4 bases from V and 4 bases from J, with 10 bases in between.

This clone has more than one count but fewer than ten. V usage is TRBV5-1 and J usage is TRBJ2-2; a possible D gene is TRBD2 (5 bases). This CDR3 has 16 residues. V gave up 6 bases and J gave up 3 bases, with 18 bases separating them. Germline V gene data show CDR1 as SGHRS and CDR2 as YFSETQ. CDR3 nucleotides: TGCGCCAGCACCTCCTTTGGGGTCGGGGACACCGGGGAGCTGTTTTTT. Amino acid sequence: CASTSFGVGDTGELFF.

The chain employs TRBV29-1 and TRBJ2-1, with 10 bases lining up with TRBD2. V shed 4 bases, J shed 5 bases, and the junction held 8 bases outside the gene matches. The CDR3 is 15 amino acids. Germline assignment: CDR1 SQVTM and CDR2 ANQGSEA. The CDR3 DNA reads as TGCAGCGTTGGAAGCTGGACTAGCGGAGACAATGAGCAGTTCTTC. This sequence encodes CSVGSWTSGDNEQFF.

J is TRBJ2-7 and V is TRBV18; D uncertain. CDR1 and CDR2 (germline): KGHSH, LQKENI. V shed 1 base and J shed 7 bases, with 11 bases lying between them. The CDR3 sequence is 13 residues long. The CDR3 DNA follows: TGTGCCAGCTCACCACTCCAGGTCGCTGAGCAGTACTTC. It encodes CASSPLQVAEQYF.

The chain recombines TRBV11-3 with TRBJ2-1; no firm D call. V lost 1 base and J 5 bases, leaving 6 bases between the germline ends. The length of the CDR3 is 13 residues. Germline loops: CDR1 SGHNT, CDR2 YENEEA. The CDR3 coding sequence is TGTGCCAGCAGCTTAGGGTCTAACAATGAGCAGTTCTTC. As protein: CASSLGSNNEQFF. Full variable domain (missing parts from reference TRBV11-3 and TRBJ2-1): EAGVVQSPRYKIIEKKQPVAFWCNPISGHNTLYWYLQNLGQGPELLIRYENEEAVDDSQLPKDRFSAERLKGVDSTLKIQPAELGDSAVYLCASSLGSNNEQFFGPGTRLTVL.

The chain employs TRBV28 and TRBJ2-7; D may be TRBD1 (5 bases). V lost 5 bases, J lost 6 bases, and 14 bases lay in between. The CDR3 runs 13 residues. CDR1 and CDR2 from the germline V gene are MDHEN and SYDVKM. For the CDR3, the DNA is TGTGCCAGCAGTCTGGGCAGGGCCCTCGAGCAGTACTTC. Its translation is CASSLGRALEQYF.